What follows are 12 T cell receptor beta chains derived from one specimen sequenced in a study of post-analysis software for immune sequencing data (dated by TCRdb to about 2015). General findings and caveats noted by the study authors: Significantly higher frequencies in patients than in controls were found for roughly 5 TRBV segments, including TRBV5-6, TRBV5-1 and TRBV20-1.

The receptor library was made with PCR. The listed sequencing device is Illumina HiSeq 2500. To reduce PCR and sequencing biases, unique molecular identifiers were incorporated into the TCR beta cDNA libraries. The public sequencing data were trimmed at Q25 with fastp and processed into clonotypes with MiXCR by TCRdb, which kept only in-frame beta chains. Records with the same CDR3 protein are collapsed into one entry carrying the most frequent genes and DNA. This sample is represented by over 250,000 distinct CDR3 sequences; 35% to 40% of them were singletons. Under 5% of the sample lies in the top ten. These receptors lack a known antigen. The sequenced material came from blood. These receptors were taken from a girl aged 10-17 years with multiple sclerosis.

The table lists this clonotype with a few counts. The chain combines TRBV9 with TRBJ2-2; TRBD2 matches at 13 bases. J lost 4 bases, V lost 0 bases, and 12 bases had no gene match. The CDR3 has 20 amino acids. From germline, CDR1 is SGDLS and CDR2 YYNGEE. CDR3 in DNA: TGTGCCAGCAGCGTAGAGGATTTGACTAGCGGGGGGCGAGCCACCGGGGAGCTGTTTTTT. Protein: CASSVEDLTSGGRATGELFF. Full variable domain (rest looked up from reference TRBV9 and TRBJ2-2): DSGVTQTPKHLITATGQRVTLRCSPRSGDLSVYWYQQSLDQGLQFLIQYYNGEERAKGNILERFSAQQFPDLHSELNLSSLELGDSALYFCASSVEDLTSGGRATGELFFGEGSRLTVL.

The chain links TRBV11-2 to TRBJ2-5; D is possibly TRBD2 (5 bases). The CDR3 is made up of 17 amino acids. Germline V CDR1 and CDR2: SGHAT, FQNNGV. The V end lost 5 bases, the J end lost 11 bases, and 30 bases lay between the germline ends. The chain's CDR3 is CASSRQTASRRNNEQYF. The DNA of the CDR3 is TGTGCCAGCAGCCGTCAGACGGCCTCGCGGAGGAACAATGAGCAGTACTTC.

The chain uses TRBV29-1 and TRBJ2-7; 7 nucleotides line up with TRBD1. The length of the CDR3 is 12 residues. V trimming: 7 bases; J trimming: 6 bases; junction bases outside the gene matches: 9. CDR1 is SQVTM, CDR2 ANQGSEA, per germline. The CDR3 nucleotides read TGCAGCGCTGGGACAGAGGTGGCCGAGCAGTACTTC. Encoded protein: CSAGTEVAEQYF.

The chain links TRBV7-2 to TRBJ2-7; no reliable D call. V lost 3 bases to trimming and J lost 3 bases, with 9 bases between them. Per germline, CDR1 SGHTA and CDR2 FQGNSA. The CDR3 consists of 13 residues. Here the CDR3 reads CASSLTSFYEQYF. CDR3 DNA: TGTGCCAGCAGCTTGACCAGCTTCTACGAGCAGTACTTC.

J is TRBJ1-1 and V is TRBV6-5; a weak D match, TRBD1 (6 bases). Trimming took off 4 bases at V and 5 bases at J, with 11 bases between the two ends. There are 13 residues in the CDR3. CDR1 MNHEY and CDR2 SVGAGI come from the germline V gene. CDR3 loop: CASSSGARTEAFF. The CDR3 nucleotides read TGTGCCAGCAGTTCAGGGGCAAGGACTGAAGCTTTCTTT.

This clonotype was picked up a small number of times. The chain has TRBV3-1 and TRBJ1-1; possibly TRBD1 for D (6 bases). Trimming pared 2 bases from V and 7 bases from J, leaving 14 bases between. This CDR3 has 14 residues. The V gene's germline CDR1 is LGHDT and CDR2 YNNKEL (reference sequence). CDR3 bases: TGTGCCAGCAGCCAAACAGGGTCGTACGGTGAAGCTTTCTTT. It is translated as CASSQTGSYGEAFF.

The rearrangement uses TRBV7-9 and TRBJ2-2; D not resolved. V was clipped by 3 bases and J by 5 bases, with 7 bases between them. This CDR3 region has 13 residues. Germline V gene lookup returns CDR1 SEHNR and CDR2 FQNEAQ (reference sequence). The CDR3 spells CASSFVGTGELFF. The CDR3 DNA sequence: TGTGCCAGCAGCTTTGTGGGAACCGGGGAGCTGTTTTTT.

To note about this clonotype: A much larger clone is a single base away; this may be a read error. As DNA, the CDR3 is TGTGCCAGCAGTTTTGACAGGGCTACCGGGAATGAGCAGTACTTC. Protein product: CASSFDRATGNEQYF. The chain recombines TRBV28 with TRBJ2-5, with 7 bases matching TRBD1. The CDR3 is 15 residues long. The J segment lost 11 bases and the V segment lost 3 bases, leaving 15 bases of the junction unmatched. Germline V gives CDR1 MDHEN, CDR2 SYDVKM.

Points on this clonotype: A much larger clone differs by one base, so this may be a read error. This chain links TRBV11-2 with TRBJ2-1, with a possible D match to TRBD2 (7 bases). Near its end, the DNA agrees better with TRBJ2-7, so the J call may be wrong. The CDR3 is 14 residues long. The germline gives CDR1 SGHAT, CDR2 FQNNGV. The CDR3 DNA sequence: TGTGCCGGCAGCTTGGGGGGGCAGGGTCCCGAGCAGTACTTC. Translated: CAGSLGGQGPEQYF.

As to this clonotype: The germline gene is not matched at one end of the junction; a read error may be the cause. V and J are TRBV7-9 and TRBJ2-4, with TRBD1 matching over 10 bases. Matching the DNA end better, TRBJ2-7 makes the J call doubtful. This CDR3 has 16 amino acids. Germline loops: CDR1 SEHNR, CDR2 FQNEAQ (reference sequence). The DNA of the CDR3 is TGTGCCAACAGCTTGACAGGGGGCATTGGCGCCTACGAGCAGTACTTC. Its translation: CANSLTGGIGAYEQYF.

This clonotype was found many times. The chain couples TRBV21-1 to TRBJ2-5; TRBD1, the table's D call, was not compared with the DNA. TRBV21-1 is a pseudogene locus. The CDR3 has 14 residues. DNA of the CDR3: TGTGCCAGCAGCAACAGAGACGGGGGAGAGACCCAGTACTTC. This translates into CASSNRDGGETQYF.

The J gene is TRBJ1-1, the V gene TRBV20-1, with D uncertain. V shed 2 bases and J shed 6 bases, with 10 bases lying between them. This CDR3 has 12 residues. CDR1 and CDR2 (germline): DFQATT, SNEGSKA (reference sequence). The CDR3 region is CSARPEVAEAFF. The CDR3 nucleotides are TGCAGTGCTAGACCAGAGGTAGCTGAAGCTTTCTTT.